This T cell receptor (beta chain) was recorded in a study of T cell responses to AZD1222 COVID-19 vaccine. Generated by immunoSEQ multiplex PCR, the TCRdb table keeps only in-frame clones and is missing some. The profile shows about 60,000 clones, 85% of them singletons. As concerns this clone: Its antigen remains unidentified.

The CDR3 covers 15 residues. Germline-derived CDR1 and CDR2 are MNHNY and SVGAGI (reference sequence). The V and J ends lost 7 bases and 0 bases respectively, with 12 bases between them. Overall study results and limits: The reported proportion of spike-specific TCRs targeting unmutated variant regions was nearly half. Receipt of two AZD1222 doses was followed by a rise in Spike-specific TCR breadth and depth. At 160-218 and 743-854, vaccine-associated CD4 TCRs were dominant, and they spanned spike.

V usage is TRBV6-6 and J usage is TRBJ1-4, with a weak D call TRBD1 (5 bases). The material sequenced was peripheral blood, taken on day 0 of AZD1222 vaccination. The source of this sequence is an adult in good health. The CDR3, as DNA: TGTGCCAGCACCTACGGGGGGTCAACTAATGAAAAACTGTTTTTT. Encoded protein: CASTYGGSTNEKLFF.